The 25 T cell receptor beta chains listed next were all sequenced from one sample in a study of cytomegalovirus exposure and HLA in healthy donors. The PCR had 60 Vbeta and 13 Jbeta primers. Clones were sequenced by immunoSEQ multiplex PCR, and TCRdb holds only the in-frame ones, with some missing. The table lists under 120,000 clones, with approximately 0.6% in the top ten. The sequencing input was PBMCs. All receptors derive from a man in his fifties or sixties in good health and CMV-seronegative.

V usage is TRBV9 and J usage is TRBJ1-2; TRBD1 agrees at 7 bases. The CDR3 is 13 residues long. The junction had 3 bases not matched to a gene; V was cut back by 2 bases and J by 5 bases. The germline V gene encodes CDR1 SGDLS and CDR2 YYNGEE. For the CDR3, the DNA is TGTGCCAGCAGCGTGGGGACAGTTTATGGCTACACCTTC. This translates into CASSVGTVYGYTF.

V is TRBV6-1 and J is TRBJ2-5, with 8 bases aligning to TRBD1. Germline V lookup: CDR1 MNHNS, CDR2 SASEGT. V lost 3 bases to trimming and J lost 5 bases; unmatched junction nucleotides: 8. This CDR3 comprises 15 residues. DNA of the CDR3: TGTGCCAGCAGTGACCGGGACAGGAGTGGGGAGACCCAGTACTTC. Translation: CASSDRDRSGETQYF.

The chain employs TRBV30 and TRBJ2-3; 8 bases fit TRBD2. This CDR3 contains 13 residues. Per germline, CDR1 GTSNPN and CDR2 SVGIG (reference sequence). V trimming: 5 bases; J trimming: 6 bases; junction bases outside the gene matches: 7. CDR3 residues: CAWVVSGTDTQYF. The CDR3 bases are TGTGCCTGGGTCGTTAGCGGGACTGATACGCAGTATTTT.

This chain links TRBV7-9 with TRBJ2-7; D might be TRBD1 (6 bases). CDR1 is SEHNR and CDR2 is FQNEAQ in the germline V gene (reference sequence). Trimming stripped 5 bases from V and 3 bases from J, with 17 bases between. CDR3 length equals 15 residues. The CDR3 DNA follows: TGTGCCAGCAGCCCGGGACACGGGATCCACTACGAGCAGTACTTC. It yields the protein CASSPGHGIHYEQYF.

This chain uses TRBV5-1 with TRBJ2-7, with 12 bases lining up with TRBD2. This CDR3 has 15 amino acids. V was clipped by 4 bases and J by 6 bases; unmatched bases: 8. Germline CDR1 is SGHRS and CDR2 is YFSETQ. In DNA form, the CDR3 reads TGCGCCAGCAGCCAGTCGGGACTAGCGGGCCGCGAGCAGTACTTC. Amino acid sequence: CASSQSGLAGREQYF.

CDR3 in DNA: TGTGCCAGCACCCCCGGACTAGTAACCTACAATGAGCAGTTCTTC. As protein: CASTPGLVTYNEQFF. This chain links TRBV5-6 with TRBJ2-1; 7 bases match TRBD2. Trimming cost V 6 bases and J 2 bases; bases outside gene matches: 8. CDR1 is SGHDT, CDR2 YYEEEE, per germline. This CDR3 is built from 15 residues.

The chain uses TRBV4-1 and TRBJ2-7, with 9 bases identical to TRBD1. There are 16 residues in the CDR3. The V gene end was trimmed by 4 bases and the J gene end by 3 bases; junction bases not matched to a gene: 10. Germline V gene data show CDR1 as MGHRA and CDR2 as YSYEKL. The CDR3 DNA follows: TGCGCCAGCAGCCCTCGTCCCGGGACAGGGAGCTACGAGCAGTACTTC. Protein: CASSPRPGTGSYEQYF.

The V call is TRBV7-9, the J call TRBJ2-5; 7 bases match TRBD1. Looked up from germline, CDR1 is SEHNR and CDR2 is FQNEAQ (reference sequence). The CDR3 is 14 amino acids. V gave up 7 bases and J gave up 2 bases; unmatched junction bases: 7. The CDR3 region has the DNA TGTGCCAGCACTCGCCAGGGGGTGCAAGAGACCCAGTACTTC. Translating gives CASTRQGVQETQYF.

V is TRBV19 and J is TRBJ2-7; D not certain. There are 15 residues in the CDR3. V lost 6 bases and J 0 bases, leaving 15 bases between the germline ends. Per the germline V gene, CDR1 is LNHDA and CDR2 is SQIVND (reference sequence). CDR3 DNA: TGTGCCAGTAGGCTACATCAAGACACCTCCTACGAGCAGTACTTC. Translation: CASRLHQDTSYEQYF.

The chain is built from TRBV19 and TRBJ2-1, with unresolved D. The CDR3 is made up of 15 amino acids. Germline V CDR1 and CDR2: LNHDA, SQIVND (reference sequence). With 5 bases removed from V and 7 bases from J, the gap between germline ends came to 18 bases. The CDR3 sequence is CASSAHRQAKNEQFF. The CDR3 region has the DNA TGTGCCAGTAGTGCTCACCGGCAGGCTAAGAATGAGCAGTTCTTC.

V gene TRBV6-1 combines with J gene TRBJ2-2; TRBD1 matches 7 bases. Germline V gene sequence: CDR1 MNHNS, CDR2 SASEGT. There are 14 residues in the CDR3. After removal of 10 bases from V and 4 bases from J, the junction contained 9 bases not matched to a gene. The chain's CDR3 is CATDRVPGTGELFF. Written as DNA, the CDR3 is TGTGCCACTGACAGGGTGCCGGGCACCGGGGAGCTGTTTTTT.

The chain carries TRBV4-1 and TRBJ2-7, with TRBD1 matching 7 bases. Germline CDR1 is MGHRA and CDR2 is YSYEKL. Trimming at V came to 4 bases and at J to 6 bases, leaving 9 bases not matched to a gene. This CDR3 spans 14 amino acids. CDR3 bases: TGCGCCAGCAGCCCGGGACAGACCAGAGGCGAGCAGTACTTC. It encodes CASSPGQTRGEQYF.

This sequence joins TRBV4-1 and TRBJ2-1; 8 bases agree with TRBD2. J was trimmed by 1 base and V by 0 bases; bases with no gene match: 5. The CDR3 contains 17 residues. Germline V gene lookup returns CDR1 MGHRA and CDR2 YSYEKL. The CDR3 sequence is CASSQERGLGSYNEQFF. In nucleotides, the CDR3 is TGCGCCAGCAGCCAAGAGAGGGGACTAGGGTCCTACAATGAGCAGTTCTTC.

This rearrangement joins TRBV10-3 to TRBJ1-1; TRBD1 might be the D (5 bases). The V end lost 0 bases, the J end lost 5 bases, and 7 bases lay between the germline ends. This CDR3 is 13 amino acids long. The germline V gene encodes CDR1 ENHRY and CDR2 SYGVKD. The CDR3 sequence: CAISESGGTEAFF. As DNA, the CDR3 is TGTGCCATCAGTGAGTCTGGGGGGACTGAAGCTTTCTTT.

The J gene is TRBJ2-1, the V gene TRBV9, with 13 nucleotides matching TRBD2. Looked up from germline, CDR1 is SGDLS and CDR2 is YYNGEE. This CDR3 is built from 16 residues. The V gene end was trimmed by 1 base and the J gene end by 8 bases; junction bases not matched to a gene: 6. CDR3 region: CASSVSGLAGVHEQFF. The DNA of the CDR3 is TGTGCCAGCAGCGTATCCGGACTAGCGGGAGTCCATGAGCAGTTCTTC. Based on the CDR3 plus reference TRBV9 and TRBJ2-1, the full variable domain is DSGVTQTPKHLITATGQRVTLRCSPRSGDLSVYWYQQSLDQGLQFLIQYYNGEERAKGNILERFSAQQFPDLHSELNLSSLELGDSALYFCASSVSGLAGVHEQFFGPGTRLTVL.

The rearrangement uses TRBV6-1 and TRBJ2-5; D unclear. The CDR3 has 13 residues. Per germline, CDR1 MNHNS and CDR2 SASEGT. With 6 bases removed from V and 2 bases from J, the gap between germline ends came to 10 bases. In DNA form, the CDR3 reads TGTGCCAGCAGCCCCGGTTATCAAGAGACCCAGTACTTC. This codes for CASSPGYQETQYF.

The rearrangement joins TRBV14 to TRBJ2-5, with 7 bases aligning to TRBD1. CDR1 SGHDN and CDR2 FVKESK come from the germline V gene. J gave up 3 bases and V 4 bases, and 8 bases lay outside the gene matches. The CDR3 runs to 15 residues. Here the CDR3 DNA reads TGTGCCAGCAGCCCCCAGGACAGGAAAGAAGAGACCCAGTACTTC. This codes for CASSPQDRKEETQYF.

The V and J genes are TRBV2 and TRBJ1-1, with 7 bases lining up with TRBD1. J gave up 6 bases and V 3 bases, and 7 bases lay outside the gene matches. Germline CDR1 is SNHLY and CDR2 is FYNNEI. CDR3 length: 14 amino acids. The CDR3 region has the DNA TGTGCCAGCAGTGAGCTCAGGGGGACCCCTGAAGCTTTCTTT. It specifies CASSELRGTPEAFF.

Note on this clone: One junction end does not reproduce the germline sequence, and a read error may be involved. The chain carries TRBV7-3 and TRBJ2-5; 7 nucleotides align to TRBD1. CDR3 length: 13 residues. Looked up from germline, CDR1 is SGHTA and CDR2 is FQGTGA. As DNA, the CDR3 is TGTGCCGGCAGCTTAGCAGGGGGAGAGACCCAGTACTTC. It codes for CAGSLAGGETQYF.

The chain uses TRBV10-2 and TRBJ2-3; a possible D gene is TRBD2 (6 bases). Germline CDR1 is WSHSY and CDR2 is SAAADI. This CDR3 is 14 amino acids long. Trimming cost V 4 bases and J 2 bases, with 10 bases left between them. The CDR3 DNA follows: TGCGCCAGCAGTGGTGGAGGGGTCACAGATACGCAGTATTTT. Amino acids: CASSGGGVTDTQYF.

The rearrangement joins TRBV2 to TRBJ2-7, with a possible D match to TRBD1 (7 bases). Trimming stripped 5 bases from V and 5 bases from J, with 13 bases between. From germline, CDR1 is SNHLY and CDR2 FYNNEI. This CDR3 is 13 amino acids long. CDR3 sequence (DNA): TGTGCCAGCAGTTCCCAGGGGGGCAACGAGCAGTACTTC. It encodes CASSSQGGNEQYF. The variable domain in full, with the rest retrieved from reference TRBV2 and TRBJ2-7, is EPEVTQTPSHQVTQMGQEVILRCVPISNHLYFYWYRQILGQKVEFLVSFYNNEISEKSEIFDDQFSVERPDGSNFTLKIRSTKLEDSAMYFCASSSQGGNEQYFGPGTRLTVT.

The chain joins TRBV5-6 to TRBJ2-5; 9 bases map to TRBD1. Looked up from germline, CDR1 is SGHDT and CDR2 is YYEEEE. The length of the CDR3 is 15 residues. Trimming cost V 4 bases and J 2 bases; bases outside gene matches: 6. The CDR3 reads CASSKTGGYQETQYF. The CDR3 region has the DNA TGTGCCAGCAGCAAGACAGGGGGTTATCAAGAGACCCAGTACTTC.

The gene calls are TRBV5-1 and TRBJ2-5; the match to TRBD1 covers 7 bases. CDR1 is SGHRS, CDR2 YFSETQ, per germline. J gave up 5 bases and V 4 bases, and 2 bases lay outside the gene matches. This CDR3 has 12 residues. CDR3 loop: CASSDRVETQYF. CDR3 nucleotides: TGCGCCAGCAGCGACAGGGTGGAGACCCAGTACTTC.

The genes are TRBV4-3 and TRBJ1-6; 7 bases line up with TRBD1. The CDR3 totals 15 residues. The ends lost 0 bases at V and 7 bases at J; junction bases unmatched: 3. Germline assignment: CDR1 LGHNA and CDR2 YSLEER. The CDR3 region has the DNA TGCGCCAGCAGCCAAGAGGGACAGAGAAATTCACCCCTCCACTTT. Protein product: CASSQEGQRNSPLHF.

The rearrangement uses TRBV7-3 and TRBJ2-1; the D is unclear. The CDR3 contains 16 residues. Per the germline V gene, CDR1 is SGHTA and CDR2 is FQGTGA. V was cut by 5 bases and J by 0 bases, with 14 bases left in between. The CDR3 reads CASSPEASYSYNEQFF. Here the CDR3 DNA reads TGTGCCAGCAGCCCAGAGGCCTCCTACTCCTACAATGAGCAGTTCTTC.